The rows below give T cell receptor beta chains drawn from one sample of a study of blood T cell repertoires in COVID-19. The protocol was immunoSEQ multiplex PCR, while the TCRdb copy is restricted to in-frame clones and leaves out a portion. Of more than 150,000 clones in the sample, 81% are singletons; the top ten hold 10% to 15%. The sequenced material came from peripheral blood. The receptors shown here come from a woman older than 75 with COVID-19, enrolled during active disease. Both conserved end residues are part of each CDR3. The order of the fields is clone size, D gene, J gene, V gene, CDR3 DNA, CDR3 protein. A D gene is named only where the DNA matches it firmly. Size is stated for part of the rows, as once, few or many counts, or as a class when the clone is expanded.

clone size: -
D gene: -
J gene: TRBJ2-3
V gene: TRBV7-8
CDR3 DNA: TGTGCCAGCCATCCCACAGGGCGAGATACGCAGTATTTT
CDR3 protein: CASHPTGRDTQYF

clone size: -
D gene: TRBD2
J gene: TRBJ2-7
V gene: TRBV5-1
CDR3 DNA: TGCGCCAGCAGCTTGTCTAGCGGGACCTCCAACGAGCAGTACTTC
CDR3 protein: CASSLSSGTSNEQYF

clone size: once
D gene: -
J gene: TRBJ2-7
V gene: TRBV4-2
CDR3 DNA: TGTGCCAGCAGCCAAGACCGAAATGACAGGTCCTACGAGCAGTACTTC
CDR3 protein: CASSQDRNDRSYEQYF

clone size: once
D gene: TRBD1
J gene: TRBJ2-7
V gene: TRBV29-1
CDR3 DNA: TGCAGCGTTGAAGATAAGGGGACAGGGGGGGGCTACGAGCAGTACTTC
CDR3 protein: CSVEDKGTGGGYEQYF

clone size: few
D gene: TRBD1
J gene: TRBJ2-7
V gene: TRBV13
CDR3 DNA: TGTGCCAGCAGCACGGGACAGGGGGCGTACGAGCAGTACTTC
CDR3 protein: CASSTGQGAYEQYF

clone size: -
D gene: -
J gene: TRBJ2-5
V gene: TRBV7-7
CDR3 DNA: TGTGCTAGCAGCTTAGGGGGGGGAACGATGGGAGAGACCCAGTACTTC
CDR3 protein: CASSLGGGTMGETQYF

clone size: -
D gene: -
J gene: TRBJ1-5
V gene: TRBV24-1
CDR3 DNA: TGTGCCACCAGTGGTCCGGGACCCAATACAGGGCAGCCCCAGCATTTT
CDR3 protein: CATSGPGPNTGQPQHF

clone size: -
D gene: TRBD1
J gene: TRBJ1-1
V gene: TRBV9
CDR3 DNA: TGTGCCAGCAGCGCGGACAGGATGAACACTGAAGCTTTCTTT
CDR3 protein: CASSADRMNTEAFF

clone size: -
D gene: -
J gene: TRBJ2-7
V gene: TRBV11-2
CDR3 DNA: TGTGCCAGCAGCCCCACCACCGGGACACTCAGACGTGAGCAGTACTTC
CDR3 protein: CASSPTTGTLRREQYF

clone size: -
D gene: -
J gene: TRBJ1-2
V gene: TRBV18
CDR3 DNA: TGTGCCAGCTCACCACCGGCGGGGAATGGCTACACCTTC
CDR3 protein: CASSPPAGNGYTF

clone size: once
D gene: TRBD1
J gene: TRBJ2-3
V gene: TRBV10-3
CDR3 DNA: TGTGCCATCCTGACAGGGGCAGATACGCAGTATTTT
CDR3 protein: CAILTGADTQYF

clone size: -
D gene: TRBD1
J gene: TRBJ1-1
V gene: TRBV2
CDR3 DNA: TGTGCCAGGAGTCCCGGGACAGGGGCTTTCTTT
CDR3 protein: CARSPGTGAFF

clone size: -
D gene: -
J gene: TRBJ1-5
V gene: TRBV23-1
CDR3 DNA: TGCGCCAGCAGTCGGACAGATAATAGCAATCAGCCCCAGCATTTT
CDR3 protein: CASSRTDNSNQPQHF

clone size: once
D gene: -
J gene: TRBJ2-2
V gene: TRBV28
CDR3 DNA: TGTGCCAGCAGTTTAGAGGGTTTGGGCACCGGGGAGCTGTTTTTT
CDR3 protein: CASSLEGLGTGELFF

clone size: -
D gene: -
J gene: TRBJ1-2
V gene: TRBV3-1/TRBV3-2
CDR3 DNA: TGTGCCAGCAGCCAGTACGGGGGACTATTCTATGGCTACACCTTC
CDR3 protein: CASSQYGGLFYGYTF

clone size: -
D gene: TRBD1
J gene: TRBJ1-5
V gene: TRBV19
CDR3 DNA: TGTGCCAGTAGTGTTCGACTACCGGGACAGGGGGCGAGCAATCAGCCCCAGCATTTT
CDR3 protein: CASSVRLPGQGASNQPQHF

clone size: -
D gene: TRBD1
J gene: TRBJ1-2
V gene: TRBV28
CDR3 DNA: TGTGCCAGCAGTTTCCCGACGGGACAGGGGGACTTGGGCTACACCTTC
CDR3 protein: CASSFPTGQGDLGYTF

clone size: -
D gene: -
J gene: TRBJ2-1
V gene: TRBV3-1/TRBV3-2
CDR3 DNA: TGTGCCAGCAGCCAAGAAGGTGGGAGGAGTGAGCAGTTCTTC
CDR3 protein: CASSQEGGRSEQFF

clone size: -
D gene: -
J gene: TRBJ2-5
V gene: TRBV5-1
CDR3 DNA: TGCGCCAGCAGCTTTAGAGGGGGGGAAGAGACCCAGTACTTC
CDR3 protein: CASSFRGGEETQYF

clone size: -
D gene: TRBD2
J gene: TRBJ2-1
V gene: TRBV7-2
CDR3 DNA: TGTGCCAGCACCTCCAGACTAGCGGGGGGCTACAATGAGCAGTTCTTC
CDR3 protein: CASTSRLAGGYNEQFF

clone size: -
D gene: -
J gene: TRBJ1-3
V gene: TRBV7-8
CDR3 DNA: TGTGCCAGCAGCCTCGGGGGATCTGGAAACACCATATATTTT
CDR3 protein: CASSLGGSGNTIYF

clone size: -
D gene: -
J gene: TRBJ1-6
V gene: TRBV18
CDR3 DNA: TGTGCCAGCTCACCACCTTCAGGGGAAAATTCACCCCTCCACTTT
CDR3 protein: CASSPPSGENSPLHF

clone size: -
D gene: -
J gene: TRBJ1-4
V gene: TRBV6-6
CDR3 DNA: TGTGCCAGCTCCCAGGGAGGGAGAACTAATGAAAAACTGTTTTTT
CDR3 protein: CASSQGGRTNEKLFF

clone size: -
D gene: -
J gene: TRBJ1-2
V gene: TRBV3-1/TRBV3-2
CDR3 DNA: TGTGCCAGCAGCCAAGATCTGTCCGGCGGATTCTATGGCTACACCTTC
CDR3 protein: CASSQDLSGGFYGYTF

clone size: -
D gene: TRBD1
J gene: TRBJ1-5
V gene: TRBV19
CDR3 DNA: TGTGCCAGTAGTATGGGCAGGGGGTATCAGCCCCAGCATTTT
CDR3 protein: CASSMGRGYQPQHF

clone size: -
D gene: -
J gene: TRBJ1-6
V gene: TRBV11-2
CDR3 DNA: TGTGCCAGCAGCTTACAGGTCTATAATTCACCCCTCCACTTT
CDR3 protein: CASSLQVYNSPLHF

clone size: once
D gene: -
J gene: TRBJ2-7
V gene: TRBV4-2
CDR3 DNA: TGTGCCAGCAGCCAAGAGAGGTTAGGAGCCTACGAGCAGTACTTC
CDR3 protein: CASSQERLGAYEQYF

clone size: -
D gene: TRBD2
J gene: TRBJ2-1
V gene: TRBV7-8
CDR3 DNA: TGTGCCAGCAGCTCCCGGGGACTAGCGGCTAATAACGGTGAGCAGTTCTTC
CDR3 protein: CASSSRGLAANNGEQFF

clone size: -
D gene: TRBD1
J gene: TRBJ2-5
V gene: TRBV2
CDR3 DNA: TGTGCCAGCAATCCCGGGACAGGGGAAGAGACCCAGTACTTC
CDR3 protein: CASNPGTGEETQYF

clone size: -
D gene: -
J gene: TRBJ2-3
V gene: TRBV4-1
CDR3 DNA: TGCGCCAGCAGCCTAGCCACCCGCACAGATACGCAGTATTTT
CDR3 protein: CASSLATRTDTQYF

clone size: -
D gene: -
J gene: TRBJ1-1
V gene: TRBV6-5
CDR3 DNA: TGTGCCAGCAGATTGACAGACACTGAAGCTTTCTTT
CDR3 protein: CASRLTDTEAFF

clone size: -
D gene: -
J gene: TRBJ2-1
V gene: TRBV5-1
CDR3 DNA: TGCGCCAGCAGCTTGACTAGCCCAGACTACAATGAGCAGTTCTTC
CDR3 protein: CASSLTSPDYNEQFF

clone size: few
D gene: -
J gene: TRBJ1-2
V gene: TRBV19
CDR3 DNA: TGTGCCAGTAGTTTGGGGCAGACATTTGGTTTAGCCTTC
CDR3 protein: CASSLGQTFGLAF

clone size: -
D gene: -
J gene: TRBJ1-3
V gene: TRBV16
CDR3 DNA: TGTGCCAGCAGCCGCACAGGGCTCTCTGGAAACACCATATATTTT
CDR3 protein: CASSRTGLSGNTIYF

clone size: once
D gene: -
J gene: TRBJ1-1
V gene: TRBV5-1
CDR3 DNA: TGCGCCAGCAGCTTGAACCTTGACAGGGAAGCTTTCTTT
CDR3 protein: CASSLNLDREAFF

clone size: -
D gene: TRBD2
J gene: TRBJ2-3
V gene: TRBV3-1/TRBV3-2
CDR3 DNA: TGTGCCAGCAGCCAAAAGCGGGAGAGCACAGATACGCAGTATTTT
CDR3 protein: CASSQKRESTDTQYF

clone size: -
D gene: -
J gene: TRBJ2-7
V gene: TRBV24-1
CDR3 DNA: TGTGCCACCAGTGATCGGACAGTCTCCTACGAGCAGTACTTC
CDR3 protein: CATSDRTVSYEQYF

clone size: -
D gene: -
J gene: TRBJ1-4
V gene: TRBV29-1
CDR3 DNA: TGCAGCGCAAGAAGGGGGGAGGGTGAAAAACTGTTTTTT
CDR3 protein: CSARRGEGEKLFF

clone size: once
D gene: -
J gene: TRBJ1-1
V gene: TRBV7-3
CDR3 DNA: TGTGCCAGCAGCTCCCTCTTTAACACTGAAGCTTTCTTT
CDR3 protein: CASSSLFNTEAFF

clone size: -
D gene: TRBD1
J gene: TRBJ1-2
V gene: TRBV7-9
CDR3 DNA: TGTGCCAGCAGCTTCCGAGGGCCGGTGACAGGGTACGACTATGGCTACACCTTC
CDR3 protein: CASSFRGPVTGYDYGYTF

clone size: -
D gene: TRBD1
J gene: TRBJ1-2
V gene: TRBV7-2
CDR3 DNA: TGTGCCAGCAGCCCGGGACAGGGGGCAACCTATGGCTACACCTTC
CDR3 protein: CASSPGQGATYGYTF

clone size: -
D gene: -
J gene: TRBJ2-7
V gene: TRBV19
CDR3 DNA: TGTGCCAGTAGTATAGGGACAGCCACATACTACGAGCAGTACTTC
CDR3 protein: CASSIGTATYYEQYF

clone size: -
D gene: -
J gene: TRBJ1-4
V gene: TRBV5-4
CDR3 DNA: TGTGCCAGCAGCTTGCGGCAGGTTCCTGAAAAACTGTTTTTT
CDR3 protein: CASSLRQVPEKLFF

clone size: -
D gene: TRBD2
J gene: TRBJ2-1
V gene: TRBV7-9
CDR3 DNA: TGTGCCAGCAGCCCCGGACTAGCTCGGAATGAGCAGTTCTTC
CDR3 protein: CASSPGLARNEQFF

clone size: -
D gene: TRBD2
J gene: TRBJ2-5
V gene: TRBV9
CDR3 DNA: TGTGCCAGCAGCGTAGCGCCCCTAGCGGGGGGGAGGGAGACCCAGTACTTC
CDR3 protein: CASSVAPLAGGRETQYF

clone size: -
D gene: -
J gene: TRBJ1-5
V gene: TRBV19
CDR3 DNA: TGTGCCAGTAGTACAGGGAATCAGCCCCAGCATTTT
CDR3 protein: CASSTGNQPQHF

clone size: -
D gene: -
J gene: TRBJ1-1
V gene: TRBV4-3
CDR3 DNA: TGCGCCAGCAGCCAAGGCCCCAGGTCCACTGAAGCTTTCTTT
CDR3 protein: CASSQGPRSTEAFF

clone size: -
D gene: -
J gene: TRBJ2-7
V gene: TRBV5-1
CDR3 DNA: TGCGCCAGCAGCTATCAGGGGACCCCCTACGAGCAGTACTTC
CDR3 protein: CASSYQGTPYEQYF

clone size: -
D gene: -
J gene: TRBJ2-1
V gene: TRBV24-1
CDR3 DNA: TGTGCCACCAGTGATTTCCTAGCATACAGGCAGTTCTTC
CDR3 protein: CATSDFLAYRQFF